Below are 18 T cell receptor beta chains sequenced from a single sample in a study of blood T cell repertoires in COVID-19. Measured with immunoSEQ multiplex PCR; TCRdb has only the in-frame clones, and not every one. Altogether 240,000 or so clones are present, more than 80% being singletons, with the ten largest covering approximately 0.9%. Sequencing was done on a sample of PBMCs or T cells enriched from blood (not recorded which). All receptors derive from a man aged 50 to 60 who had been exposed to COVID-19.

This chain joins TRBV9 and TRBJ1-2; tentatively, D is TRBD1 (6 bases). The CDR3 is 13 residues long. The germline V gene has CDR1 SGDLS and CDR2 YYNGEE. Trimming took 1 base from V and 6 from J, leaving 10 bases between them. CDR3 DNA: TGTGCCAGCAGCGTAACGACAGGCCATGGCTACACCTTC. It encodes CASSVTTGHGYTF.

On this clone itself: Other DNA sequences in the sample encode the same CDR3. CDR3 DNA sequence: TGCGCCAGCAGCTTGCAGTTGAACACTGAAGCTTTCTTT. This translates into CASSLQLNTEAFF. V usage is TRBV5-1 and J usage is TRBJ1-1; D ambiguous. Germline CDR1 and CDR2: SGHRS and YFSETQ. Trimming cost V 1 base and J 0 bases, with 4 bases left between them. The CDR3 has 13 amino acids.

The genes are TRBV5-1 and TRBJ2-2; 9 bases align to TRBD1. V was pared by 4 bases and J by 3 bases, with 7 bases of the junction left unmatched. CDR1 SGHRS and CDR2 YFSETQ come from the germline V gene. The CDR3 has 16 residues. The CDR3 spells CASSAPGTGYTGELFF. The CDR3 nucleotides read TGCGCCAGCAGCGCCCCCGGGACAGGGTACACCGGGGAGCTGTTTTTT.

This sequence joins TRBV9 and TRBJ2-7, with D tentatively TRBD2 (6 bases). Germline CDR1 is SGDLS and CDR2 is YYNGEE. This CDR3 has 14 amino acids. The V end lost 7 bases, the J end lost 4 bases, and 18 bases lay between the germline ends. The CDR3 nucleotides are TGTGCCAGCGCGTGGGGGGTATCGGGATACGAGCAGTACTTC. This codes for CASAWGVSGYEQYF.

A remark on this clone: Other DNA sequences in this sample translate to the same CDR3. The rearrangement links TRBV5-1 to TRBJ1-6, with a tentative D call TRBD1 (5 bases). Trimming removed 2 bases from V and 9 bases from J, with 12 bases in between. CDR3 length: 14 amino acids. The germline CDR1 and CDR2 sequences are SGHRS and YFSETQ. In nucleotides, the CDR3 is TGCGCCAGCAGCTTAGCGGGTAGGGGTTCACCCCTCCACTTT. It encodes CASSLAGRGSPLHF.

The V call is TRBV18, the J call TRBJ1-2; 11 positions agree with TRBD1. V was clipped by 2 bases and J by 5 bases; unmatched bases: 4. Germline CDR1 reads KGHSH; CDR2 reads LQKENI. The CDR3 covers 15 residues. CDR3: CASSPGTGGTYGYTF. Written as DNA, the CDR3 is TGTGCCAGCTCACCAGGGACAGGGGGAACATATGGCTACACCTTC.

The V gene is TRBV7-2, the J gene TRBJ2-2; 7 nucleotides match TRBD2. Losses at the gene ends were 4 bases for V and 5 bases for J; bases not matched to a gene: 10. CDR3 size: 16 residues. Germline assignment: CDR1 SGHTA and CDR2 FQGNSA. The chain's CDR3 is CASSSGLGSRTGELFF. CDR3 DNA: TGTGCCAGCAGCTCAGGACTAGGGAGCAGGACCGGGGAGCTGTTTTTT.

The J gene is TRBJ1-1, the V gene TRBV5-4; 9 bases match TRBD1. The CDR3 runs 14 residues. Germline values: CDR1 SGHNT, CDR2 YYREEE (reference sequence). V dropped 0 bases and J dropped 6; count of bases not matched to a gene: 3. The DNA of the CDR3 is TGTGCCAGCAGCTTGGGACAGGGGGACGCTGAAGCTTTCTTT. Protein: CASSLGQGDAEAFF.

CDR3 region: CASSPLQGSGNTIYF. Written as DNA, the CDR3 is TGTGCCAGCAGCCCACTCCAGGGGTCTGGAAACACCATATATTTT. This sequence joins TRBV7-3 and TRBJ1-3; D is possibly TRBD1 (6 bases). V was shortened by 5 bases and J by 1 base, with 12 bases between the two germline ends. Germline-derived CDR1 and CDR2 are SGHTA and FQGTGA. This CDR3 is 15 amino acids long.

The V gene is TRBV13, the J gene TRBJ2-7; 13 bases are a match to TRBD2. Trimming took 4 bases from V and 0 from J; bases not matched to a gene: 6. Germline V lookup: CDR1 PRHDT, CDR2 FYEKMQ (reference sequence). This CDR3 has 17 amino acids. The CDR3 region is CASSSGTSGVSSYEQYV. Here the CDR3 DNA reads TGTGCCAGCAGCTCCGGGACTAGCGGGGTGAGCTCCTACGAGCAGTACGTC.

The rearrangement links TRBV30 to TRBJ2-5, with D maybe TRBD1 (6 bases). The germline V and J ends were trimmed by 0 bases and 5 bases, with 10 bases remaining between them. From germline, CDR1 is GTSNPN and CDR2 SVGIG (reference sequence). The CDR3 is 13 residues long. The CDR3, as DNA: TGTGCCTGGAGTGTAGGGGGTGTGGAGACCCAGTACTTC. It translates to CAWSVGGVETQYF.

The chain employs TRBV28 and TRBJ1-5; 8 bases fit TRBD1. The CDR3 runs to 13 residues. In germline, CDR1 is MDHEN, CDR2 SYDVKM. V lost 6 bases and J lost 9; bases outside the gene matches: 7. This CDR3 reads CASRATGARPQHF. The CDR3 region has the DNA TGTGCCAGCAGAGCGACAGGGGCTCGGCCCCAGCATTTT. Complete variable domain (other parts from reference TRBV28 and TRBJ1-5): DVKVTQSSRYLVKRTGEKVFLECVQDMDHENMFWYRQDPGLGLRLIYFSYDVKMKEKGDIPEGYSVSREKKERFSLILESASTNQTSMYLCASRATGARPQHFGDGTRLSIL.

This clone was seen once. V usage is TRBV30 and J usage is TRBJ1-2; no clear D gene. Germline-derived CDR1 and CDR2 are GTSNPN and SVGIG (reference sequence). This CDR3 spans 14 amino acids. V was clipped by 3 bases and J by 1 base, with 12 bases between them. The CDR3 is CAWRKPGVNYGYTF. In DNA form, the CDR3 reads TGTGCCTGGAGAAAACCCGGGGTTAACTATGGCTACACCTTC.

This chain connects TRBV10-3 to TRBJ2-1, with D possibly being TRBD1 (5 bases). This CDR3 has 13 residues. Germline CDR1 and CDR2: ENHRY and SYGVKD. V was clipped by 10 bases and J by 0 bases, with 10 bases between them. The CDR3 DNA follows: TGTGCCACAGGGCTAGACTCCTACAATGAGCAGTTCTTC. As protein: CATGLDSYNEQFF.

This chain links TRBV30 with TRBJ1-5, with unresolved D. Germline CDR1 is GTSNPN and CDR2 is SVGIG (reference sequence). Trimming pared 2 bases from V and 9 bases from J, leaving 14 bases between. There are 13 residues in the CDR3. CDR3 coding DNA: TGTGCCTGGAGTAACGGAGGAGTGGGGCCCCAGCATTTT. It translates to CAWSNGGVGPQHF.

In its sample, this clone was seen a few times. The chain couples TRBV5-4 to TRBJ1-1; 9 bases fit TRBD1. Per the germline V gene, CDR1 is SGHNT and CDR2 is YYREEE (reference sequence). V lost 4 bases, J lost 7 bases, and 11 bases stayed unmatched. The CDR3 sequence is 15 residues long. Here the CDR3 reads CASSPGTGIYYEAFF. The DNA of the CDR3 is TGTGCCAGCAGCCCCGGGACAGGGATTTACTATGAAGCTTTCTTT. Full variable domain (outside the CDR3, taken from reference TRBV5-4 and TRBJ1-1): ETGVTQSPTHLIKTRGQQVTLRCSSQSGHNTVSWYQQALGQGPQFIFQYYREEENGRGNFPPRFSGLQFPNYSSELNVNALELDDSALYLCASSPGTGIYYEAFFGQGTRLTVV.

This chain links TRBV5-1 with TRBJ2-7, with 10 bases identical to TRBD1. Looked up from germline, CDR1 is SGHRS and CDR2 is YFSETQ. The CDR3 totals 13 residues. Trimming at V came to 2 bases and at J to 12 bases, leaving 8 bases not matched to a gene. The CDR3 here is CASSLPGTGALYF. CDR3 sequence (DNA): TGCGCCAGCAGCTTACCAGGGACAGGGGCCTTGTACTTC.

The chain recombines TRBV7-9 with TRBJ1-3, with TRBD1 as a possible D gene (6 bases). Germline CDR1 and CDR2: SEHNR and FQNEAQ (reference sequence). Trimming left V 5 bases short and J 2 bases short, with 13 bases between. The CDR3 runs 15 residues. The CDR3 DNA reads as TGTGCCAGCAGCCCGACAGGCGGCCCTGGAAACACCATATATTTT. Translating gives CASSPTGGPGNTIYF.